This is a list of T cell receptor beta chains from one sample in a study of CD8+ T cells in alopecia areata. TCRdb's table, derived via immunoSEQ multiplex PCR, lists solely in-frame clones and lacks some. The sample lists 150,000 to 200,000 clones; 50% to 60% were seen once. Sample: CD4+ T cells sorted from blood. All receptors derive from a human donor in good health. Both conserved end residues are part of each CDR3. D genes are given only for firm matches. A row's size may be missing; if present it is once, few, many or a size class.

abundance,j_gene,v_gene,d_gene,CDR3nt,CDR3aa
-,TRBJ2-3,TRBV27,-,TGTGCCAGCAGTTTAGGGCTAGCATTCACAGATACGCAGTATTTT,CASSLGLAFTDTQYF
-,TRBJ1-1,TRBV30,-,TGTGCCTGGGACCGAACGTCTGGCGCTTTCTTT,CAWDRTSGAFF
-,TRBJ2-7,TRBV6-6,-,TGTGCCAGCAGTTACCAGCGTGACGAGCAGTACTTC,CASSYQRDEQYF
-,TRBJ2-7,TRBV2,TRBD1,TGTGCCAGCTCGGGACAGGGTGTATACGAGCAGTACTTC,CASSGQGVYEQYF
-,TRBJ2-1,TRBV7-6,TRBD2,TGTGCCAGCAGCTTAGGGACTAGCGAAAACAATGAGCAGTTCTTC,CASSLGTSENNEQFF
few,TRBJ2-3,TRBV29-1,-,TGCAGCTCTGACGAGGGCACAGATACGCAGTATTTT,CSSDEGTDTQYF
-,TRBJ1-1,TRBV25-1,TRBD1,TGTGCCAGCAGTGACAGGGGGCTGAGGAACACTGAAGCTTTCTTT,CASSDRGLRNTEAFF
-,TRBJ1-2,TRBV5-8,-,TGTGCCAGCAGCTTAAATGGCTACACCTTC,CASSLNGYTF
-,TRBJ2-7,TRBV4-1,-,TGCGCCAGCAGCCAAGGGACCCAGAGCTCCTACGAGCAGTACTTC,CASSQGTQSSYEQYF
-,TRBJ2-1,TRBV5-1,-,TGCGCCAGCAGCCGGTTCTTTGACAGGAGCTCCTACAATGAGCAGTTCTTC,CASSRFFDRSSYNEQFF
-,TRBJ1-1,TRBV5-4,-,TGTGCCAGCAGTACGAGGAGGGGTACTGAAGCTTTCTTT,CASSTRRGTEAFF
-,TRBJ1-1,TRBV5-1,TRBD1,TGCGCCAGCAGCTGGGGACAGGGGAACACTGAAGCTTTCTTT,CASSWGQGNTEAFF
-,TRBJ2-1,TRBV25-1,-,TGTGCCAGCAGTGAAATTGGCCCCGGAGGAGAGCAGTTCTTC,CASSEIGPGGEQFF
few,TRBJ2-2,TRBV4-2,-,TGTGCCAGCAGCCAAGACGTGTCAGGGGCGGGTACCGGGGAGCTGTTTTTT,CASSQDVSGAGTGELFF
-,TRBJ2-1,TRBV20-1,-,TGCAGTGCTAGCGATGGCTATGAGCAGTTCTTC,CSASDGYEQFF
many,TRBJ1-5,TRBV7-9,TRBD1,TGTGCCAGCAGCCCCGGACAGGGTGGAGGCAATCAGCCCCAGCATTTT,CASSPGQGGGNQPQHF
-,TRBJ2-1,TRBV28,TRBD2,TGTGCCAGCAAAGGCGGGGAGGGGATCGTCGGAAGGTACAATGAGCAGTTCTTC,CASKGGEGIVGRYNEQFF
-,TRBJ2-7,TRBV7-2,-,TGTGCCAGCAGCTTAGACGCCTCGCTCGAGCAGTACTTC,CASSLDASLEQYF
-,TRBJ1-1,TRBV5-1,-,TGCGCCAGCAGCTTTGGGGCAGGGCTTGAAGCTTTCTTT,CASSFGAGLEAFF
-,TRBJ2-5,TRBV6-5,-,TGTGCCAGCAAAAGTAACGGAGTGGCTGAGACCCAGTACTTC,CASKSNGVAETQYF
-,TRBJ2-7,TRBV28,TRBD1,TGTGCCAGCAGACTGCAGGGGGCCTACGAGCAGTACTTC,CASRLQGAYEQYF
-,TRBJ2-7,TRBV29-1,TRBD1,TGCAGCGTTGCTGGACAGGGATTAAAGTACGAGCAGTACTTC,CSVAGQGLKYEQYF
-,TRBJ2-1,TRBV20-1,-,TGCAGTGCAACTACTTACAATGAGCAGTTCTTC,CSATTYNEQFF
few,TRBJ1-2,TRBV21-1,-,TGTGCCAGCAGCGCCGGCAAGGGCGGAGCTAACTATGGCTACACCTTC,CASSAGKGGANYGYTF
-,TRBJ1-2,TRBV29-1,-,TGCAGCGTTGAAGCGTGGCAGGGTTATGGCTACACCTTC,CSVEAWQGYGYTF
-,TRBJ1-1,TRBV6-6,-,TGTGCCAGCAGTCCAGGACGGAATGAAGCTTTCTTT,CASSPGRNEAFF
-,TRBJ2-2,TRBV29-1,-,TGCAGCGTTGGGAACAAGGGGGACACCGGGGAGCTGTTTTTT,CSVGNKGDTGELFF
few,TRBJ2-6,TRBV29-1,-,TGCAGCGTAGGGAGCTCTGGGGCCAACGTCCTGACTTTC,CSVGSSGANVLTF
few,TRBJ2-1,TRBV19,-,TGTGCCAGTAGTAGTTGGACCTCCAATGAGCAGTTCTTC,CASSSWTSNEQFF
few,TRBJ2-1,TRBV5-4,TRBD2,TGTGCCAGCAGCCCAGGGACTAGCGGGAGGGGTTACAATGAGCAGTTCTTC,CASSPGTSGRGYNEQFF
-,TRBJ2-7,TRBV7-2,TRBD2,TGTGCCAGCAGCCCTCGACTAGCGGGCACCTACGAGCAGTACTTC,CASSPRLAGTYEQYF
few,TRBJ1-4,TRBV19,-,TGTGCCAGTAGTCCCTTGAATGAAAAACTGTTTTTT,CASSPLNEKLFF
once,TRBJ1-2,TRBV30,-,TGTGCCTGGAGCACAGGCGGGGGCTACACCTTC,CAWSTGGGYTF
-,TRBJ2-7,TRBV5-1,TRBD1,TGCGCCAGCAGCTCCGGGACAGGCGTACTCGAGCAGTACTTC,CASSSGTGVLEQYF
few,TRBJ2-3,TRBV10-2,-,TGCGCCAGCATTCCTGGCCCGGCAGATACGCAGTATTTT,CASIPGPADTQYF
-,TRBJ2-4,TRBV2,-,TGTGCCAGCAGTGAAATGGACCGTTACAAAAACATTCAGTACTTC,CASSEMDRYKNIQYF
-,TRBJ1-2,TRBV23-1,TRBD1,TGCGCCAGCAGCCTGGACAGGGGGGACGGCTACACCTTC,CASSLDRGDGYTF
-,TRBJ2-5,TRBV18,-,TGTGCCAGCTCACTAAGCGGGACAGACCTTAAGGGGGAGACCCAGTACTTC,CASSLSGTDLKGETQYF
-,TRBJ2-1,TRBV11-2,TRBD2,TGTGCCAGCAGCCGGACTAGCGGGAGGGCCCTCTACAATGAGCAGTTCTTC,CASSRTSGRALYNEQFF
-,TRBJ2-3,TRBV5-6,-,TGTGCCAGCAGCTTAACGCGCAGGGGCACAGATACGCAGTATTTT,CASSLTRRGTDTQYF
-,TRBJ1-5,TRBV6-5,-,TGTGCCAGCAGTTACGGCCGTGGACAGCCCCAGCATTTT,CASSYGRGQPQHF
-,TRBJ2-1,TRBV5-1,-,TGCGCCAGCAGCTCGGTGGGCAATGAGCAGTTCTTC,CASSSVGNEQFF